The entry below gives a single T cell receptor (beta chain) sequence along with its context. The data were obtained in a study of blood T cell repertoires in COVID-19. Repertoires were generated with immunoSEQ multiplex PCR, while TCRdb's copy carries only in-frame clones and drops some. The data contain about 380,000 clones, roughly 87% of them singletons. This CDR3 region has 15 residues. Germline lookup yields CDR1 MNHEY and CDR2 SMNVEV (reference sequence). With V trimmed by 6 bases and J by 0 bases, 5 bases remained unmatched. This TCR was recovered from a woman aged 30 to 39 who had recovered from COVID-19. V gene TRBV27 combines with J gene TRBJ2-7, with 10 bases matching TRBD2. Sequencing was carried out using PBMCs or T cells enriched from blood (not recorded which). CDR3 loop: CASRRTSGISYEQYF. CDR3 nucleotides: TGTGCCAGCAGAAGGACTAGCGGAATCTCCTACGAGCAGTACTTC.